Following are 21 T cell receptor beta chains from one sample sequenced in a study of blood T cell repertoires in COVID-19. The repertoire was sequenced with immunoSEQ multiplex PCR; TCRdb's copy has only in-frame clones and lacks some. The profile shows fewer than 110,000 clones, about 80% of them singletons. What was sequenced was peripheral blood. All receptors come from a human donor in a cohort sampled during active or convalescent COVID-19.

V and J are TRBV18 and TRBJ1-3; D remains unclear. Between the trimmed V and J ends, which lost 3 bases and 0 bases, there was a span of 9 bases. The CDR3 sequence is 15 residues long. Germline V gives CDR1 KGHSH, CDR2 LQKENI. CDR3 residues: CASSPEWSSGNTIYF. The DNA for the CDR3 is TGTGCCAGCTCACCGGAGTGGAGCTCTGGAAACACCATATATTTT. Full variable domain (outside the CDR3, taken from reference TRBV18 and TRBJ1-3): NAGVMQNPRHLVRRRGQEARLRCSPMKGHSHVYWYRQLPEEGLKFMVYLQKENIIDESGMPKERFSAEFPKEGPSILRIQQVVRGDSAAYFCASSPEWSSGNTIYFGEGSWLTVV.

V gene TRBV5-1 combines with J gene TRBJ1-5, with no clear D. Germline assignment: CDR1 SGHRS and CDR2 YFSETQ. This CDR3 spans 15 amino acids. Between the trimmed V and J ends, which lost 0 bases and 2 bases, there was a span of 9 bases. CDR3 protein: CASSLVPGGNQPQHF. CDR3 nucleotides: TGCGCCAGCAGCTTGGTGCCGGGAGGCAATCAGCCCCAGCATTTT.

CDR3 nucleotides: TGTGCCAGCAGTTACTCTGGGCAGTTTAATAGCAATCAGCCCCAGCATTTT. This encodes CASSYSGQFNSNQPQHF. The chain combines TRBV6-2 or TRBV6-3 with TRBJ1-5; D ambiguous. There are 17 residues in the CDR3. V was trimmed by 0 bases and J by 0 bases, leaving 12 bases between them. Germline loops: CDR1 MNHEY, CDR2 SVGEGT.

This clone was counted only a few times. The gene calls are TRBV6-5 and TRBJ1-4, with D perhaps TRBD1 (5 bases). The CDR3 is 13 amino acids. Germline V CDR1 and CDR2: MNHEY, SVGAGI. Trimming cost V 7 bases and J 5 bases, with 11 bases left between them. CDR3 in DNA: TGTGCCAGCACGGCCCGACAGAATGAAAAACTGTTTTTT. Encoded protein: CASTARQNEKLFF.

This chain links TRBV19 with TRBJ1-6; the match to TRBD1 covers 8 bases. CDR1 is LNHDA and CDR2 is SQIVND in the germline V gene (reference sequence). CDR3 length: 14 amino acids. V dropped 2 bases and J dropped 7; count of bases not matched to a gene: 1. The DNA of the CDR3 is TGTGCCAGTAGTATACGGGACAGGAATTCACCCCTCCACTTT. It yields the protein CASSIRDRNSPLHF.

The V and J genes are TRBV6-1 and TRBJ1-6; 7 positions match TRBD1. Germline trimming cut 1 base from V and 16 bases from J; bases unmatched to any gene: 7. Germline loops: CDR1 MNHNS, CDR2 SASEGT. The length of the CDR3 is 13 residues. The CDR3 spells CASSEDPRTGLHF. CDR3 in DNA: TGTGCCAGCAGTGAAGACCCACGGACAGGACTCCACTTT.

The J gene is TRBJ1-1, the V gene TRBV19; D gene unclear. The CDR3 consists of 14 residues. Per germline, CDR1 LNHDA and CDR2 SQIVND (reference sequence). The germline V and J ends were trimmed by 3 bases and 0 bases, with 8 bases remaining between them. CDR3 sequence: CASSIEGLNTEAFF. DNA for the CDR3: TGTGCCAGTAGTATTGAGGGTTTGAACACTGAAGCTTTCTTT.

A remark on this clone: The same CDR3 can be traced to other DNA sequences in this sample. The rearrangement links TRBV24-1 to TRBJ2-5; D not resolved. Germline loops: CDR1 KGHDR, CDR2 SFDVKD. This CDR3 spans 14 amino acids. V lost 4 bases and J 5 bases, leaving 13 bases between the germline ends. The CDR3 bases are TGTGCCACCAGTGACTCCCATCGGGTGGAGACCCAGTACTTC. It encodes CATSDSHRVETQYF.

The chain joins TRBV11-3 to TRBJ2-5; the D is unclear. Trimming removed 4 bases from V and 4 bases from J, with 7 bases in between. Per the germline V gene, CDR1 is SGHNT and CDR2 is YENEEA. This CDR3 is built from 12 residues. CDR3 protein: CASSSNRETQYF. In DNA form, the CDR3 reads TGTGCCAGCAGCTCTAATCGAGAGACCCAGTACTTC.

The genes are TRBV24-1 and TRBJ2-1; D gene ambiguous. Looked up from germline, CDR1 is KGHDR and CDR2 is SFDVKD. Deletions cut 9 bases from V and 4 bases from J, with 9 bases between. This CDR3 has 12 amino acids. CDR3 nucleotide sequence: TGTGCCACCCGGAGTGGGTACAATGAGCAGTTCTTC. Translation gives CATRSGYNEQFF.

V is TRBV6-1 and J is TRBJ1-2; D unresolved. This CDR3 is 13 amino acids long. Germline V gene lookup returns CDR1 MNHNS and CDR2 SASEGT. Trimming removed 1 base at V and 6 bases at J, with 9 bases between. CDR3 nucleotides: TGTGCCAGCAGTGAAGGCACACACGATGGCTACACCTTC. Translation gives CASSEGTHDGYTF.

The chain has TRBV19 and TRBJ1-6; D uncertain. Germline lookup yields CDR1 LNHDA and CDR2 SQIVND (reference sequence). V lost 5 bases and J 5 bases, leaving 19 bases between the germline ends. CDR3 length equals 17 residues. CDR3 sequence reads: CASSPLTGLTDNSPLHF. DNA for the CDR3: TGTGCCAGTAGTCCCCTAACGGGTCTGACCGATAATTCACCCCTCCACTTT.

This clone was observed a handful of times. V is TRBV7-9 and J is TRBJ2-1; 9 bases line up with TRBD1. The CDR3 covers 14 residues. The germline V gene encodes CDR1 SEHNR and CDR2 FQNEAQ (reference sequence). Trimming took 5 bases from V and 6 from J; bases not matched to a gene: 5. The CDR3: CASSHRGQGNEQFF. CDR3 in DNA: TGTGCCAGCAGCCACAGGGGGCAGGGCAATGAGCAGTTCTTC. The whole variable domain, remainder taken from reference TRBV7-9 and TRBJ2-1, is DTGVSQNPRHKITKRGQNVTFRCDPISEHNRLYWYRQTLGQGPEFLTYFQNEAQLEKSRLLSDRFSAERPKGSFSTLEIQRTEQGDSAMYLCASSHRGQGNEQFFGPGTRLTVL.

The chain combines TRBV5-5 with TRBJ1-2; a weak D match, TRBD1 (6 bases). Trimming shortened V by 4 bases and J by 1 base, and 17 bases separated the two germline ends. Germline V gene sequence: CDR1 SGHKS, CDR2 YYEKEE (reference sequence). The CDR3 spans 16 residues. CDR3 sequence (DNA): TGTGCCAGCAGCGCGGTTTCCGACAGGATTAACTATGGCTACACCTTC. This codes for CASSAVSDRINYGYTF.

The chain carries TRBV18 and TRBJ1-1, with TRBD1 as a possible D gene (5 bases). The CDR3 runs 14 residues. Trimming removed 0 bases at V and 7 bases at J, with 12 bases between. Germline CDR1 KGHSH, CDR2 LQKENI. The CDR3 sequence: CASSPPVGLVEAFF. In DNA, the CDR3 is TGTGCCAGCTCACCACCTGTGGGGCTGGTTGAAGCTTTCTTT. The full variable domain, in which reference TRBV18 and TRBJ1-1 provide the parts outside the CDR3, is NAGVMQNPRHLVRRRGQEARLRCSPMKGHSHVYWYRQLPEEGLKFMVYLQKENIIDESGMPKERFSAEFPKEGPSILRIQQVVRGDSAAYFCASSPPVGLVEAFFGQGTRLTVV.

This clone came up once. At one end, the junction sequence differs from germline, possibly due to a read error. The chain is built from TRBV12-3 or TRBV12-4 and TRBJ2-7, with 10 nucleotides matching TRBD1. The CDR3 has 13 residues. CDR3 bases: TGTGCCAGCAGTTACCAGGGACAGGGGAGAAGGGGCTTC. Translation: CASSYQGQGRRGF.

This clone has just a few counts. The V gene is TRBV2, the J gene TRBJ1-3; 9 bases are a match to TRBD1. Trimming removed 8 bases from V and 0 bases from J; junction bases left unmatched: 8. The CDR3 extends over 16 amino acids. CDR1 SNHLY and CDR2 FYNNEI come from the germline V gene. The CDR3 loop reads CASGTGRPSSGNTIYF. The CDR3 DNA follows: TGTGCCAGCGGGACAGGGCGGCCAAGCTCTGGAAACACCATATATTTT. The whole variable domain, remainder taken from reference TRBV2 and TRBJ1-3, is EPEVTQTPSHQVTQMGQEVILRCVPISNHLYFYWYRQILGQKVEFLVSFYNNEISEKSEIFDDQFSVERPDGSNFTLKIRSTKLEDSAMYFCASGTGRPSSGNTIYFGEGSWLTVV.

The gene calls are TRBV27 and TRBJ2-7, with D unclear. CDR3 length: 13 residues. Germline assignment: CDR1 MNHEY and CDR2 SMNVEV (reference sequence). V was pared by 2 bases and J by 5 bases, with 10 bases between. CDR3 DNA: TGTGCCAGCAGTTTACTCGGGTTCAACGAGCAGTACTTC. Translation: CASSLLGFNEQYF.

The CDR3 nucleotides read TGTGCCAGCAGCCTCGGACAGAACACTGAAGCTTTCTTT. This codes for CASSLGQNTEAFF. The genes are TRBV3-1 (or the pseudogene TRBV3-2) and TRBJ1-1, with D possibly TRBD1 on 5 matching bases. Deletions cut 4 bases from V and 1 base from J, with 7 bases between. Germline V gene sequence: CDR1 LGHDT, CDR2 YNNKEL (reference sequence). The CDR3 totals 13 residues.

This chain uses TRBV19 with TRBJ2-1; D is uncertain. V lost 3 bases, J lost 8 bases, and 14 bases lay in between. The CDR3 spans 14 residues. Germline-derived CDR1 and CDR2 are LNHDA and SQIVND (reference sequence). The CDR3 sequence is CASSILGPSDEQFF. The CDR3, as DNA: TGTGCCAGTAGTATTCTAGGCCCCAGCGATGAGCAGTTCTTC.

This chain connects TRBV6-5 to TRBJ2-5, with D possibly TRBD2 on 6 matching bases. CDR1 and CDR2 from the germline V gene are MNHEY and SVGAGI. The CDR3 contains 13 residues. The V and J ends lost 8 bases and 4 bases respectively, with 14 bases between them. The CDR3 region has the DNA TGTGCCAGCGGCGGGGAGTTGAGAGAGACCCAGTACTTC. It translates to CASGGELRETQYF.